The 9 T cell receptor beta chains given below trace back to one sample, sequenced in a study of OX40 agonist ivuxolimab in advanced cancers. Only in-frame clones appear in the TCRdb table, and some are missing; sequencing was by immunoSEQ multiplex PCR. The sample records 75,000 to 100,000 clones, under 85% being singletons. Sequencing used CD4+ or CD8+ T cells sorted from blood, obtained in a trial of the OX40 agonist ivuxolimab. The source is an adult with an advanced solid tumor such as melanoma, head and neck, liver or kidney cancer.

There are a few counts of this clone. This rearrangement joins TRBV19 to TRBJ1-6; 9 bases align to TRBD1. From germline, CDR1 is LNHDA and CDR2 SQIVND (reference sequence). The CDR3 consists of 15 residues. V dropped 5 bases and J dropped 7; count of bases not matched to a gene: 6. The CDR3 loop is CASSFRGQGNSPLHF. CDR3 DNA: TGTGCCAGTAGTTTCCGGGGACAGGGAAATTCACCCCTCCACTTT.

The V gene is TRBV4-2, the J gene TRBJ2-7; a weak D match, TRBD2 (5 bases). Germline values: CDR1 LGHNA, CDR2 YNFKEQ. This CDR3 is built from 17 residues. Trimming shortened V by 0 bases and J by 6 bases, and 21 bases separated the two germline ends. The CDR3 region has the DNA TGTGCCAGCAGCCAAGACTGGCGAGGGAGCGGTCTGGGCGAGCAGTACTTC. Translation gives CASSQDWRGSGLGEQYF.

Remarks on this clone: An end of the junction differs from the germline gene, which may be a read error. The rearrangement links TRBV5-1 to TRBJ2-7; 14 nucleotides align to TRBD2. The germline V gene encodes CDR1 SGHRS and CDR2 YFSETQ. This CDR3 region has 14 residues. DNA of the CDR3: TGCGCCAACAGCTTCGGACTAGCGGGAGGCGAGCAGTACTTC. This translates into CANSFGLAGGEQYF.

This clone was counted ten times or more. The genes are TRBV5-5 and TRBJ1-5; D not certain. CDR3 length: 14 residues. The germline V and J ends were trimmed by 4 bases and 1 base, with 9 bases remaining between them. Looked up from germline, CDR1 is SGHKS and CDR2 is YYEKEE (reference sequence). The CDR3 bases are TGTGCCAGCAGCGCGCCGGGCAGCAATCAGCCCCAGCATTTT. It translates to CASSAPGSNQPQHF.

The chain couples TRBV18 to TRBJ2-7; 8 nucleotides agree with TRBD1. After removal of 4 bases from V and 5 bases from J, the junction contained 1 base not matched to a gene. Per the germline V gene, CDR1 is KGHSH and CDR2 is LQKENI. This CDR3 has 12 residues. DNA for the CDR3: TGTGCCAGCTCACAACAGGGGGACGAGCAGTACTTC. The encoded protein is CASSQQGDEQYF.

The gene calls are TRBV7-9 and TRBJ1-5, with D unresolved. Trimming stripped 5 bases from V and 4 bases from J, with 12 bases between. This CDR3 has 14 residues. Germline-derived CDR1 and CDR2 are SEHNR and FQNEAQ (reference sequence). The CDR3 reads CASSGRGINQPQHF. The CDR3 bases are TGTGCCAGCAGCGGACGTGGAATAAATCAGCCCCAGCATTTT.

This clone was observed a handful of times. This chain uses TRBV28 with TRBJ2-1, with 11 bases aligning to TRBD1. CDR1 and CDR2 (germline): MDHEN, SYDVKM. The CDR3 extends over 16 amino acids. The V and J ends lost 8 bases and 4 bases, in that order; junction bases with no gene match: 10. The CDR3, as DNA: TGTGCCAGCGGACGTAGTGGGGACAGGGGGTACAATGAGCAGTTCTTC. Protein product: CASGRSGDRGYNEQFF.

As regards this clone: The DNA is omitted, as the CDR3 cannot be located on it reliably, and the CDR3 follows TCRdb's listing. The chain employs TRBV25-1 and TRBJ2-2; the table gives TRBD2 as D, unverified against the DNA. The germline gives CDR1 MGHDK, CDR2 SYGVNS. 16 amino acids form the CDR3, both terminal residues included. The CDR3 loop reads CASSVSGPGGTGELFF.

The chain joins TRBV6-4 to TRBJ2-2, with unresolved D. Germline lookup yields CDR1 MRHNA and CDR2 SNTAGT. This CDR3 spans 13 amino acids. V lost 0 bases and J 5 bases, leaving 4 bases between the germline ends. The CDR3 sequence is CASSDSETGELFF. CDR3 nucleotides: TGTGCCAGCAGTGACTCTGAGACCGGGGAGCTGTTTTTT.